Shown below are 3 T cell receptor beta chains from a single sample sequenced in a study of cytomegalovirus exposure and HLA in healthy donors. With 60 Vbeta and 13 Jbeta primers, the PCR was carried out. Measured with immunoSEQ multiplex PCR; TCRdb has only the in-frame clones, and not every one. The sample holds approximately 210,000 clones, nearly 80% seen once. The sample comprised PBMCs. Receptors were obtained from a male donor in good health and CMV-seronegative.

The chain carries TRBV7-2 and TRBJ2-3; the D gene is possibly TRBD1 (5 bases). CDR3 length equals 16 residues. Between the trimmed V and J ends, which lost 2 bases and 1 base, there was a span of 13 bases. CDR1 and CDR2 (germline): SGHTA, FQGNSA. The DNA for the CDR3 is TGTGCCAGCAGCTTATCATCAGGGATGGGCACAGATACGCAGTATTTT. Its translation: CASSLSSGMGTDTQYF.

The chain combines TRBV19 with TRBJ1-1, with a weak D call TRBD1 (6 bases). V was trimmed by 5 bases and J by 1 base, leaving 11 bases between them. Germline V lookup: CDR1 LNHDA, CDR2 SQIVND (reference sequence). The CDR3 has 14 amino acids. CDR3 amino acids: CASSRRGGNTEAFF. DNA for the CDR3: TGTGCCAGTAGTCGCAGGGGTGGGAACACTGAAGCTTTCTTT.

This CDR3 reads CASSLFEKRESTGELFF. CDR3 sequence (DNA): TGTGCCAGCAGTTTATTTGAAAAGCGGGAATCGACCGGGGAGCTGTTTTTT. The chain employs TRBV28 and TRBJ2-2, with TRBD2 matching 7 bases. Looked up from germline, CDR1 is MDHEN and CDR2 is SYDVKM. The CDR3 loop spans 17 amino acids. Trimming cost V 1 base and J 5 bases; bases outside gene matches: 10.